The next 20 T cell receptor beta chains were all read from a single sample in a study of OX40 agonist ivuxolimab in advanced cancers. Sequencing used immunoSEQ multiplex PCR; TCRdb keeps in-frame clones, though not all of them. The table has some 96,000 clones, about 89% seen once. Source: CD4+ or CD8+ T cells sorted from blood, taken in a trial of the OX40 agonist ivuxolimab. These receptors all come from an adult with an advanced solid tumor such as melanoma, head and neck, liver or kidney cancer.

This clone was counted a few times. The chain carries TRBV29-1 and TRBJ2-1; the D is unclear. V was trimmed by 4 bases and J by 0 bases, leaving 1 base between them. The germline gives CDR1 SQVTM, CDR2 ANQGSEA. The CDR3 totals 11 residues. The CDR3 is CSVVSYNEQFF. The CDR3, as DNA: TGCAGCGTTGTCTCCTACAATGAGCAGTTCTTC.

The chain combines TRBV9 with TRBJ1-4; D perhaps matches TRBD1 (5 bases). This CDR3 comprises 14 residues. With 4 bases removed from V and 3 bases from J, the gap between germline ends came to 10 bases. Germline-derived CDR1 and CDR2 are SGDLS and YYNGEE. The CDR3 DNA is TGTGCCAGCAGCCCGGGGGGAGCTAATGAAAAACTGTTTTTT. This encodes CASSPGGANEKLFF.

The chain combines TRBV18 with TRBJ2-2; TRBD1 is a possible D gene (6 bases). The CDR3 consists of 16 residues. Germline CDR1 and CDR2: KGHSH and LQKENI. Trimming removed 2 bases at V and 7 bases at J, with 17 bases between. The CDR3 spells CASSPSNRARYGELFF. The CDR3 region has the DNA TGTGCCAGCTCACCAAGCAACAGGGCTCGTTACGGGGAGCTGTTTTTT.

The CDR3, as DNA: TGCGCCAGCAGTCGCCCTCGACAGGGGGGGAACACTGAAGCTTTCTTT. Translated: CASSRPRQGGNTEAFF. The chain uses TRBV10-2 and TRBJ1-1; 9 nucleotides align to TRBD1. This CDR3 is built from 16 residues. In germline, CDR1 is WSHSY, CDR2 SAAADI. V dropped 5 bases and J dropped 1; count of bases not matched to a gene: 8.

The chain couples TRBV5-4 to TRBJ2-1, with D tentatively TRBD2 (6 bases). The V and J ends lost 4 bases and 0 bases respectively, with 11 bases between them. The CDR3 length is 15 residues. CDR1 is SGHNT and CDR2 is YYREEE in the germline V gene (reference sequence). The CDR3 DNA sequence: TGTGCCAGCAGCGAGCGGGTTAGCTCCTACAATGAGCAGTTCTTC. This gives the protein CASSERVSSYNEQFF.

Here the CDR3 reads CASETRVGAEAFF. The DNA of the CDR3 is TGTGCCAGCGAGACCCGGGTAGGGGCTGAAGCTTTCTTT. J is TRBJ1-1 and V is TRBV6-5; possibly TRBD1 for D (5 bases). The V gene's germline CDR1 is MNHEY and CDR2 SVGAGI. The CDR3 covers 13 residues. V was shortened by 8 bases and J by 6 bases, with 16 bases between the two germline ends.

In this sample, this clone turned up a few times. For the CDR3, the DNA is TGTGCCAGCCCTCCCCCCTCGGGACGGACAGATACGCAGTATTTT. This sequence encodes CASPPPSGRTDTQYF. The genes are TRBV28 and TRBJ2-3; the D call may be TRBD1 or TRBD2 (5 bases each). Trimming removed 8 bases from V and 3 bases from J, with 18 bases in between. The germline V gene encodes CDR1 MDHEN and CDR2 SYDVKM. The CDR3 contains 15 residues.

Only one count was recorded for this clone. For the CDR3, the DNA is TGTGCCAGCAGATCTAGCGGGAGGGCATGGGAGCAGTACTTC. It encodes CASRSSGRAWEQYF. The chain carries TRBV28 and TRBJ2-7; 12 nucleotides align to TRBD2. Germline loops: CDR1 MDHEN, CDR2 SYDVKM. The CDR3 length is 14 residues. V trimming: 6 bases; J trimming: 7 bases; junction bases outside the gene matches: 7.

This chain uses TRBV7-3 with TRBJ1-6; 8 bases are shared with TRBD1. Germline CDR1 and CDR2: SGHTA and FQGTGA. The V gene end was trimmed by 5 bases and the J gene end by 7 bases; junction bases not matched to a gene: 7. The CDR3 has 15 residues. In DNA form, the CDR3 reads TGTGCCAGCAGCGAGACAGGGGTCGGAAATTCACCCCTCCACTTT. Protein product: CASSETGVGNSPLHF.

On this clone itself: The same CDR3 can be traced to other DNA sequences in this sample. The chain uses TRBV30 and TRBJ1-1, with no clear D. The V gene lost 3 bases and the J gene lost 1 base, with 6 bases spanning the gap. Germline V gene lookup returns CDR1 GTSNPN and CDR2 SVGIG (reference sequence). The CDR3 runs 12 residues. As DNA, the CDR3 is TGTGCCTGGAGCCGACGGAACACTGAAGCTTTCTTT. Protein product: CAWSRRNTEAFF.

On this clone: A junction boundary mismatches the germline segment, possibly from a read error. The chain joins TRBV27 to TRBJ1-1; 8 bases map to TRBD1. Germline-derived CDR1 and CDR2 are MNHEY and SMNVEV (reference sequence). The CDR3 extends over 16 amino acids. The CDR3 DNA reads as TGTGCCAGCAGTTTAGGAGCAGGGGGCCCGAACGCTGAAGCTTTCTTT. It yields the protein CASSLGAGGPNAEAFF.

The chain joins TRBV29-1 to TRBJ1-6; perhaps TRBD1 as D (5 bases). V lost 6 bases and J 7 bases, leaving 16 bases between the germline ends. Germline V CDR1 and CDR2: SQVTM, ANQGSEA. The CDR3 loop spans 14 amino acids. DNA for the CDR3: TGCAGCGTAGCGGAGGGGACTGGGAATTCACCCCTCCACTTT. Encoded protein: CSVAEGTGNSPLHF. Complete variable domain (other parts from reference TRBV29-1 and TRBJ1-6): SAVISQKPSRDICQRGTSLTIQCQVDSQVTMMFWYRQQPGQSLTLIATANQGSEATYESGFVIDKFPISRPNLTFSTLTVSNMSPEDSSIYLCSVAEGTGNSPLHFGNGTRLTVT.

J is TRBJ1-6 and V is TRBV19; no clear D gene. V lost 1 base to trimming and J lost 10 bases, with 14 bases between them. The CDR3 sequence is 15 residues long. Germline V lookup: CDR1 LNHDA, CDR2 SQIVND (reference sequence). The CDR3 loop is CASSIGYPGRSPLHF. In DNA, the CDR3 is TGTGCCAGTAGTATAGGTTACCCCGGCCGATCACCCCTCCACTTT. The full variable domain, completed using reference TRBV19 and TRBJ1-6, is DGGITQSPKYLFRKEGQNVTLSCEQNLNHDAMYWYRQDPGQGLRLIYYSQIVNDFQKGDIAEGYSVSREKKESFPLTVTSAQKNPTAFYLCASSIGYPGRSPLHFGNGTRLTVT.

CDR3 protein: CASSFEQPYEQYF. The CDR3 nucleotides are TGCGCCAGCAGCTTTGAGCAGCCATACGAGCAGTACTTC. V is TRBV5-1 and J is TRBJ2-7; D unclear. Trimming removed 2 bases at V and 4 bases at J, with 10 bases between. Germline values: CDR1 SGHRS, CDR2 YFSETQ. CDR3 size: 13 residues.

The rearrangement uses TRBV19 and TRBJ2-3; 10 bases fit TRBD1. V trimming: 5 bases; J trimming: 6 bases; junction bases outside the gene matches: 17. The CDR3 loop spans 18 amino acids. Per germline, CDR1 LNHDA and CDR2 SQIVND (reference sequence). CDR3 sequence reads: CASSSTHAGTGVADTQYF. In DNA, the CDR3 is TGTGCCAGTAGTTCCACCCATGCCGGGACAGGGGTGGCGGATACGCAGTATTTT.

The J gene is TRBJ1-3, the V gene TRBV6-5; unclear D gene. CDR1 MNHEY and CDR2 SVGAGI come from the germline V gene. This CDR3 has 16 amino acids. V gave up 1 base and J gave up 0 bases, with 10 bases separating them. The CDR3 nucleotides read TGTGCCAGCAGTTACTTCCATGTCAGCTCTGGAAACACCATATATTTT. Encoded protein: CASSYFHVSSGNTIYF.

The V gene is TRBV28, the J gene TRBJ2-5; 7 nucleotides agree with TRBD2. The CDR3 extends over 14 amino acids. Trimming cost V 4 bases and J 3 bases; bases outside gene matches: 5. Germline CDR1 is MDHEN and CDR2 is SYDVKM. The CDR3 spells CASSSMRGKETQYF. CDR3 nucleotide sequence: TGTGCCAGCAGTTCTATGCGGGGGAAAGAGACCCAGTACTTC.

The rearrangement links TRBV2 to TRBJ1-6; weak D call: TRBD1 (5 bases). The V end was cut by 3 bases, the J end by 7 bases, with 10 bases between. The CDR3 runs 14 residues. Germline V CDR1 and CDR2: SNHLY, FYNNEI. CDR3: CASSEGVRNSPLHF. The CDR3 coding sequence is TGTGCCAGCAGTGAGGGGGTTCGGAATTCACCCCTCCACTTT. Complete variable domain (other parts from reference TRBV2 and TRBJ1-6): EPEVTQTPSHQVTQMGQEVILRCVPISNHLYFYWYRQILGQKVEFLVSFYNNEISEKSEIFDDQFSVERPDGSNFTLKIRSTKLEDSAMYFCASSEGVRNSPLHFGNGTRLTVT.

The chain recombines TRBV7-2 with TRBJ2-3; no definite D call. V was cut by 1 base and J by 4 bases, with 12 bases left in between. CDR3 length equals 15 residues. CDR1 SGHTA and CDR2 FQGNSA come from the germline V gene. The CDR3 sequence: CASSLGQLIPDTQYF. CDR3 nucleotide sequence: TGTGCCAGCAGCTTAGGACAACTTATTCCAGATACGCAGTATTTT.

The gene calls are TRBV29-1 and TRBJ2-5, with unresolved D. Trimming left V 5 bases short and J 5 bases short, with 15 bases between. Germline loops: CDR1 SQVTM, CDR2 ANQGSEA. The CDR3 spans 13 residues. CDR3 DNA sequence: TGCAGCGTTCCTAAGGGCGGATTTGAGACCCAGTACTTC. It translates to CSVPKGGFETQYF.